This passage covers 8 T cell receptor beta chains from one sample sequenced in a study of CD8+ T cells in alopecia areata. RNA was extracted and reverse transcribed into cDNA as the sequencing template. Sequencing was performed with immunoSEQ multiplex PCR; in TCRdb, only in-frame clones are kept and a portion is missing. In the table there are about 140,000 clones, roughly four fifths of which are singletons. Regarding treatment: oral pan-JAK inhibitor, 5-10 mg twice daily. Sequencing was performed on CD8+ T cells sorted from blood, taken at week 4, from a patient treated with tofacitinib. The receptors come from a human donor with alopecia areata.

The CDR3 reads CAWSADSAGELFF. The CDR3 nucleotides are TGTGCCTGGAGTGCCGACTCCGCCGGGGAGCTGTTTTTT. This chain uses TRBV30 with TRBJ2-2, with no clear D. Germline V gene lookup returns CDR1 GTSNPN and CDR2 SVGIG (reference sequence). V was clipped by 1 base and J by 6 bases, with 9 bases between them. The CDR3 extends over 13 amino acids.

This chain joins TRBV14 and TRBJ1-1, with D uncertain. The CDR3 contains 16 residues. V was shortened by 0 bases and J by 1 base, with 12 bases between the two germline ends. Germline V gives CDR1 SGHDN, CDR2 FVKESK. The CDR3: CASSQETSYWNTEAFF. CDR3 coding DNA: TGTGCCAGCAGCCAAGAGACTTCCTACTGGAACACTGAAGCTTTCTTT.

The chain employs TRBV6-1 and TRBJ1-4; unclear D gene. Trimming shortened V by 2 bases and J by 5 bases, and 15 bases separated the two germline ends. The germline V gene encodes CDR1 MNHNS and CDR2 SASEGT. This CDR3 region has 16 residues. The CDR3 region is CASSETPIGSNEKLFF. In DNA form, the CDR3 reads TGTGCCAGCAGTGAAACCCCTATTGGATCGAATGAAAAACTGTTTTTT.

The chain links TRBV6-6 to TRBJ1-6; the D is unclear. Germline V gene lookup returns CDR1 MNHNY and CDR2 SVGAGI (reference sequence). The CDR3 runs 16 residues. Trimming took off 5 bases at V and 2 bases at J, with 13 bases between the two ends. In nucleotides, the CDR3 is TGTGCCAGCAGTCTCGGGCCGCAGACCTATAATTCACCCCTCCACTTT. Protein: CASSLGPQTYNSPLHF.

The rearrangement links TRBV5-5 to TRBJ2-6, with D unresolved. Germline CDR1 is SGHKS and CDR2 is YYEKEE (reference sequence). Between the trimmed V and J ends, which lost 3 bases and 0 bases, there was a span of 10 bases. The CDR3 spans 16 residues. The CDR3 sequence is CASSWIWDSGANVLTF. The CDR3 region has the DNA TGTGCCAGCAGCTGGATATGGGACTCTGGGGCCAACGTCCTGACTTTC.

V and J are TRBV27 and TRBJ1-6; 9 bases are a match to TRBD1. After removal of 5 bases from V and 6 bases from J, the junction contained 5 bases not matched to a gene. This CDR3 has 15 amino acids. Per the germline V gene, CDR1 is MNHEY and CDR2 is SMNVEV (reference sequence). CDR3 DNA: TGTGCCAGCAGTCTCGGGACAGGGCGTAATTCACCCCTCCACTTT. Translating gives CASSLGTGRNSPLHF.

This chain joins TRBV10-3 and TRBJ2-3; 10 nucleotides match TRBD2. The trim removed 10 bases at V and 2 bases at J, leaving 9 bases unmatched. CDR1 is ENHRY and CDR2 is SYGVKD in the germline V gene. The CDR3 sequence is 15 residues long. As DNA, the CDR3 is TGTGCCACCACAACTAGCGGGGCACACACAGATACGCAGTATTTT. This sequence encodes CATTTSGAHTDTQYF.

A remark on this clone: At the DNA level, this CDR3 is encoded by other sequences in the same sample as well. V and J are TRBV4-3 and TRBJ2-1, with TRBD2 matching over 10 bases. With V trimmed by 0 bases and J by 4 bases, 6 bases remained unmatched. The V gene's germline CDR1 is LGHNA and CDR2 YSLEER. The CDR3 length is 17 residues. CDR3 sequence reads: CASSQDSSGGSYNEQFF. The CDR3 bases are TGCGCCAGCAGCCAAGATTCTAGCGGGGGATCTTACAATGAGCAGTTCTTC.